The clone carrying this TCR beta chain was seen more than once but under ten times. PCR amplification relied on 60 Vbeta primers (plus 13 Jbeta primers). Sequenced by immunoSEQ multiplex PCR; TCRdb stores in-frame clones only, minus some. The table has approximately 140,000 clones, 73% seen once. This sample stems from a study of cytomegalovirus exposure and HLA in healthy donors. Overall study context: Around 89 million unique TCRs from HLA-typed donors made up an early data release.

The CDR3 is 13 residues long. Germline V gives CDR1 LNHNV, CDR2 YYDKDF (reference sequence). V lost 0 bases, J lost 6 bases, and 8 bases lay in between. This receptor was identified in a woman in her forties in good health and CMV-seronegative. The specimen was PBMCs. This rearrangement joins TRBV15 to TRBJ1-1; D not certain. CDR3: CATSREMGSEAFF. In DNA, the CDR3 is TGTGCCACCAGCAGAGAAATGGGCTCTGAAGCTTTCTTT.